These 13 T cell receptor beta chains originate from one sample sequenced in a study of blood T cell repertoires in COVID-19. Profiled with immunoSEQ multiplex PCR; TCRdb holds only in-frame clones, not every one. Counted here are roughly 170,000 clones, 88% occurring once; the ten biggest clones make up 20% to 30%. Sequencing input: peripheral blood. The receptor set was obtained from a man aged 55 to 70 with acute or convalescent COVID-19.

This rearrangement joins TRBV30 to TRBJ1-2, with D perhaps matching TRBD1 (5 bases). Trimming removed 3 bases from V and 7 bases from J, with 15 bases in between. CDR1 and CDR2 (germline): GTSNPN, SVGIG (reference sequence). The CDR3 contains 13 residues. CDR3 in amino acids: CAWRVDSSGGYTF. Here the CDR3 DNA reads TGTGCCTGGAGAGTCGACAGTTCAGGTGGCTACACCTTC.

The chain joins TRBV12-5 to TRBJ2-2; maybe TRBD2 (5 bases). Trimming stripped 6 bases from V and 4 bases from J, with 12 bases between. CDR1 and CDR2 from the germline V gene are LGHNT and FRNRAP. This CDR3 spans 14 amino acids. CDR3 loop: CASGLSGSTGELFF. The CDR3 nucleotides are TGTGCTAGTGGATTATCGGGAAGCACCGGGGAGCTGTTTTTT.

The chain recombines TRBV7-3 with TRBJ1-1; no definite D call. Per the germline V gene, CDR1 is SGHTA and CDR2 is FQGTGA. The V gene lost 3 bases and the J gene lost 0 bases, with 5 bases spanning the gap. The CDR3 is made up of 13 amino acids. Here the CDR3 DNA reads TGTGCCAGCAGCTTTGCGATGAACACTGAAGCTTTCTTT. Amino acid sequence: CASSFAMNTEAFF.

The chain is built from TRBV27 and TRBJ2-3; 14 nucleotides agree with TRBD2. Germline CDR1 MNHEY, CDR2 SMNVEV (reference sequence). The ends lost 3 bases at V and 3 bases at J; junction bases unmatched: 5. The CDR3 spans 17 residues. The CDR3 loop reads CASSFGTSGSSTDTQYF. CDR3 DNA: TGTGCCAGCAGTTTCGGGACTAGCGGGAGCAGTACAGATACGCAGTATTTT.

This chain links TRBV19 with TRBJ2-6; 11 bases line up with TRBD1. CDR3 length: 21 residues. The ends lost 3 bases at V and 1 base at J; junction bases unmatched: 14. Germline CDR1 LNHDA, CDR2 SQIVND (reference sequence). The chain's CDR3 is CASSIRTGGSVAGSGANVLTF. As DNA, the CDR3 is TGTGCCAGTAGTATTCGGACAGGGGGCAGCGTAGCCGGATCTGGGGCCAACGTCCTGACTTTC. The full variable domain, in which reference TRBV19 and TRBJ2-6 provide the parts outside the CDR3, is DGGITQSPKYLFRKEGQNVTLSCEQNLNHDAMYWYRQDPGQGLRLIYYSQIVNDFQKGDIAEGYSVSREKKESFPLTVTSAQKNPTAFYLCASSIRTGGSVAGSGANVLTFGAGSRLTVL.

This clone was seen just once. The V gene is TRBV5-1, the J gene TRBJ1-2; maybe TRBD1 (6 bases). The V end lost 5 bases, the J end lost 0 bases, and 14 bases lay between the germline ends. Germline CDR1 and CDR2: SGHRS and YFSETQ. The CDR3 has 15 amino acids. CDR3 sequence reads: CASRDSFTTNYGYTF. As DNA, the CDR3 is TGCGCCAGCAGGGACAGCTTTACTACTAACTATGGCTACACCTTC. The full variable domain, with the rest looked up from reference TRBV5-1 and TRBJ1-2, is KAGVTQTPRYLIKTRGQQVTLSCSPISGHRSVSWYQQTPGQGLQFLFEYFSETQRNKGNFPGRFSGRQFSNSRSEMNVSTLELGDSALYLCASRDSFTTNYGYTFGSGTRLTVV.

The CDR3 DNA reads as TGTGCCAGCTCCCGAATGGCGGGGGGAGAGACCCAGTACTTC. Translated, it gives CASSRMAGGETQYF. The chain uses TRBV18 and TRBJ2-5; 8 positions match TRBD2. With V trimmed by 6 bases and J by 4 bases, 7 bases remained unmatched. CDR1 is KGHSH, CDR2 LQKENI, per germline. The CDR3 runs 14 residues.

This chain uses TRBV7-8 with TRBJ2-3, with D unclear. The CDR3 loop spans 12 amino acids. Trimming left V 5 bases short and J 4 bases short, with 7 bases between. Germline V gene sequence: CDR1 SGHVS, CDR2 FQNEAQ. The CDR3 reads CASSRSADTQYF. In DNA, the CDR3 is TGTGCCAGCAGCCGCAGTGCAGATACGCAGTATTTT.

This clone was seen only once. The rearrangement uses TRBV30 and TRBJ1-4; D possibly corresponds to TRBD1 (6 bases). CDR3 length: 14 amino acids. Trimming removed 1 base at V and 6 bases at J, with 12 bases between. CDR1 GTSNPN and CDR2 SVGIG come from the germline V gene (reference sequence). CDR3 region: CAWSEGGGDEKLFF. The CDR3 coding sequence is TGTGCCTGGAGTGAAGGGGGTGGCGATGAAAAACTGTTTTTT. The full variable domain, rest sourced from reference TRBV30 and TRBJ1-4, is SQTIHQWPATLVQPVGSPLSLECTVEGTSNPNLYWYRQAAGRGLQLLFYSVGIGQISSEVPQNLSASRPQDRQFILSSKKLLLSDSGFYLCAWSEGGGDEKLFFGSGTQLSVL.

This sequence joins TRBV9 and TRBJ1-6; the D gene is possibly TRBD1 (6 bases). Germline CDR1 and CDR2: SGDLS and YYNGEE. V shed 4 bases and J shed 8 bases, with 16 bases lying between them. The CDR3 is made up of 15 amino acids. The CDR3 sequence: CASSPLGGADSPLHF. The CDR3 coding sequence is TGTGCCAGCAGCCCCCTCGGGGGGGCTGATTCACCCCTCCACTTT.

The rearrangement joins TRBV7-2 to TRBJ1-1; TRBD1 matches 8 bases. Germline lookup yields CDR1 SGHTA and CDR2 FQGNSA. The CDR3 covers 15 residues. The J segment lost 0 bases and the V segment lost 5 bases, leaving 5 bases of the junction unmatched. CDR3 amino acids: CASSPRTGMNTEAFF. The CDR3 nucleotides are TGTGCCAGCAGCCCGCGGACAGGGATGAACACTGAAGCTTTCTTT.

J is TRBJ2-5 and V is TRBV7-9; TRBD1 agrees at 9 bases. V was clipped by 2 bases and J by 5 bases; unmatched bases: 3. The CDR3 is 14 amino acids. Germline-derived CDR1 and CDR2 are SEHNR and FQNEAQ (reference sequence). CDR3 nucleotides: TGTGCCAGCAGCTTAAGCGGACAGGGGGAGACCCAGTACTTC. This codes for CASSLSGQGETQYF. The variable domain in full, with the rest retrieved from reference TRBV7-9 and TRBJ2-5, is DTGVSQNPRHKITKRGQNVTFRCDPISEHNRLYWYRQTLGQGPEFLTYFQNEAQLEKSRLLSDRFSAERPKGSFSTLEIQRTEQGDSAMYLCASSLSGQGETQYFGPGTRLLVL.

The CDR3 DNA reads as TGCAGCGTTGGAGAAGAGACCCAGTACTTC. Its translation: CSVGEETQYF. The chain uses TRBV29-1 and TRBJ2-5, with unresolved D. This CDR3 region has 10 residues. Per germline, CDR1 SQVTM and CDR2 ANQGSEA. Between the trimmed V and J ends, which lost 4 bases and 3 bases, there was a span of 3 bases.